Listed here are 16 T cell receptor beta chains from one sample, sequenced in a study of shared clonotypes between healthy human individuals. Clones were read by immunoSEQ multiplex PCR, and TCRdb kept only the in-frame ones, dropping some. The data contain approximately 1,000,000 clones, 75% to 85% of them seen just once; the ten biggest clones take up under 0.6%. The sequencing sample was made of memory CD4+ T cells from PBMCs. Documented subset: CD45RA-negative fraction. The receptors shown here come from a man younger than 35 in good health. Some clones in this sample may be carry-over from other donors' samples.

This clone was found a few times. The V call is TRBV6-5, the J call TRBJ2-7; D is possibly TRBD2 (6 bases). The CDR3 has 15 residues. CDR1 and CDR2 (germline): MNHEY, SVGAGI. Trimming removed 10 bases at V and 7 bases at J, with 26 bases between. CDR3 region: CATSRLSGRGLEQYF. The CDR3 nucleotides read TGTGCCACCTCAAGACTTTCGGGACGGGGGTTGGAGCAGTACTTC.

This clone was detected once. The rearrangement uses TRBV6-1 and TRBJ2-1; D is uncertain. The CDR3 is 14 amino acids. V was cut by 8 bases and J by 6 bases, with 17 bases left in between. Germline V gene data show CDR1 as MNHNS and CDR2 as SASEGT. CDR3 sequence reads: CASVLLQSVNEQFF. CDR3 nucleotide sequence: TGTGCCAGCGTACTCCTACAAAGCGTCAATGAGCAGTTCTTC.

The rearrangement uses TRBV9 and TRBJ2-1, with D possibly being TRBD2 (5 bases). Trimming left V 4 bases short and J 5 bases short, with 16 bases between. The CDR3 has 15 residues. Germline CDR1 and CDR2: SGDLS and YYNGEE. CDR3 loop: CASSSPGWENNEQFF. CDR3 coding DNA: TGTGCCAGCAGCTCCCCCGGCTGGGAGAACAATGAGCAGTTCTTC.

V and J are TRBV11-2 and TRBJ1-2; weak D call: TRBD1 (5 bases). CDR3 size: 17 residues. The V end was cut by 4 bases, the J end by 6 bases, with 24 bases between. CDR1 and CDR2 (germline): SGHAT, FQNNGV. The CDR3 reads CASSSGAQGGSMHGYTF. The CDR3 DNA sequence: TGTGCCAGCAGCTCCGGCGCCCAGGGTGGGTCTATGCATGGCTACACCTTC.

About this clone: The sample contains more than one DNA sequence encoding this CDR3. V usage is TRBV28 and J usage is TRBJ1-2; D call uncertain. V lost 3 bases, J lost 2 bases, and 4 bases lay in between. Germline V gives CDR1 MDHEN, CDR2 SYDVKM. CDR3 length equals 12 residues. The CDR3, as DNA: TGTGCCAGCAGTTTTGGGAACTATGGCTACACCTTC. Translation: CASSFGNYGYTF.

This clone was seen only once. This rearrangement joins TRBV28 to TRBJ2-7, with D perhaps TRBD1 (6 bases). Germline CDR1 MDHEN, CDR2 SYDVKM. This CDR3 spans 20 amino acids. The germline V and J ends were trimmed by 2 bases and 3 bases, with 29 bases remaining between them. The CDR3 DNA is TGTGCCAGCAGTTTAGATACAGGGTCTGGTTCAAGGGCTTCGGGCTACGAGCAGTACTTC. Amino acids: CASSLDTGSGSRASGYEQYF.

The rearrangement uses TRBV2 and TRBJ2-1; the D call may be TRBD1 or TRBD2 (5 bases each). CDR3 length equals 12 residues. Germline V gene lookup returns CDR1 SNHLY and CDR2 FYNNEI. V was shortened by 5 bases and J by 14 bases, with 16 bases between the two germline ends. The CDR3 reads CASSLQDLGEFF. Here the CDR3 DNA reads TGTGCCAGCAGTCTACAGGATCTCGGGGAGTTCTTC.

This clone has more than one count but fewer than ten. V usage is TRBV5-1 and J usage is TRBJ2-2; 7 positions match TRBD1. The V gene's germline CDR1 is SGHRS and CDR2 YFSETQ. The junction had 3 bases not matched to a gene; V was cut back by 4 bases and J by 9 bases. The CDR3 runs 12 residues. The CDR3 reads CASSPQGRELFF. CDR3 nucleotides: TGCGCCAGCAGCCCACAGGGGAGGGAGCTGTTTTTT.

The chain uses TRBV11-2 and TRBJ2-1; D may be TRBD2 (6 bases). V was pared by 0 bases and J by 9 bases, with 15 bases between. CDR3 length: 15 amino acids. Germline V gives CDR1 SGHAT, CDR2 FQNNGV. The CDR3 DNA reads TGTGCCAGCAGCTTAGATTCCCGTGGGGGAGGTGAGCAGTTCTTC. Its protein product is CASSLDSRGGGEQFF.

Comments on this clone: Other DNA sequences within the sample encode an identical CDR3. V gene TRBV30 combines with J gene TRBJ2-7; no definite D call. The V end was cut by 3 bases, the J end by 3 bases, with 6 bases between. This CDR3 is built from 11 residues. CDR1 is GTSNPN, CDR2 SVGIG, per germline (reference sequence). Written as DNA, the CDR3 is TGTGCCTGGAGCGTCAGCTACGAGCAGTACTTC. Translated: CAWSVSYEQYF.

This clone showed up just once. J is TRBJ2-7 and V is TRBV28, with TRBD2 as a possible D gene (5 bases). Per germline, CDR1 MDHEN and CDR2 SYDVKM. V was pared by 4 bases and J by 2 bases, with 15 bases between. This CDR3 contains 15 residues. The CDR3 coding sequence is TGTGCCAGCAGTTCCGGAGAGCGGATTACCTACGAGCAGTACTTC. Translation: CASSSGERITYEQYF.

The chain has TRBV28 and TRBJ2-3; possible D gene TRBD1, 5 bases. V was shortened by 10 bases and J by 5 bases, with 22 bases between the two germline ends. Germline V lookup: CDR1 MDHEN, CDR2 SYDVKM. The CDR3 length is 15 residues. For the CDR3, the DNA is TGTGCCACCTCTCCTAACTTGGGGCAGGTAGATACGCAGTATTTT. Its protein is CATSPNLGQVDTQYF.

V usage is TRBV5-1 and J usage is TRBJ2-3; TRBD2 matches 14 bases. This CDR3 comprises 18 residues. J lost 2 bases, V lost 6 bases, and 11 bases had no gene match. Germline V gene lookup returns CDR1 SGHRS and CDR2 YFSETQ. CDR3 bases: TGCGCCAGCACCCGCGGCGGGACTAGCGGGGGCTACACAGATACGCAGTATTTT. Its protein is CASTRGGTSGGYTDTQYF. Supplemented by reference TRBV5-1 and TRBJ2-3, the full variable domain reads KAGVTQTPRYLIKTRGQQVTLSCSPISGHRSVSWYQQTPGQGLQFLFEYFSETQRNKGNFPGRFSGRQFSNSRSEMNVSTLELGDSALYLCASTRGGTSGGYTDTQYFGPGTRLTVL.

V usage is TRBV5-6 and J usage is TRBJ2-3; possible D gene TRBD2, 5 bases. CDR3 length equals 14 residues. Germline V CDR1 and CDR2: SGHDT, YYEEEE. Trimming took 0 bases from V and 2 from J, leaving 7 bases between them. The CDR3 loop reads CASSLGGATDTQYF. CDR3 nucleotide sequence: TGTGCCAGCAGCTTGGGGGGAGCCACAGATACGCAGTATTTT. The complete variable domain, with remaining parts taken from reference TRBV5-6 and TRBJ2-3, reads DAGVTQSPTHLIKTRGQQVTLRCSPKSGHDTVSWYQQALGQGPQFIFQYYEEEERQRGNFPDRFSGHQFPNYSSELNVNALLLGDSALYLCASSLGGATDTQYFGPGTRLTVL.

The rearrangement joins TRBV5-1 to TRBJ2-5, with a tentative D call TRBD2 (5 bases). V was trimmed by 1 base and J by 2 bases, leaving 9 bases between them. The germline V gene encodes CDR1 SGHRS and CDR2 YFSETQ. This CDR3 is 14 amino acids long. CDR3 region: CASSLSGIQETQYF. CDR3 DNA: TGCGCCAGCAGCTTGTCGGGAATACAAGAGACCCAGTACTTC.

The chain is built from TRBV7-9 and TRBJ1-3; D not certain. V shed 1 base and J shed 0 bases, with 16 bases lying between them. Looked up from germline, CDR1 is SEHNR and CDR2 is FQNEAQ (reference sequence). The CDR3 consists of 18 residues. This chain's CDR3 is CASSLDFGRLISGNTIYF. CDR3 bases: TGTGCCAGCAGCTTAGACTTCGGCCGTCTAATCTCTGGAAACACCATATATTTT.